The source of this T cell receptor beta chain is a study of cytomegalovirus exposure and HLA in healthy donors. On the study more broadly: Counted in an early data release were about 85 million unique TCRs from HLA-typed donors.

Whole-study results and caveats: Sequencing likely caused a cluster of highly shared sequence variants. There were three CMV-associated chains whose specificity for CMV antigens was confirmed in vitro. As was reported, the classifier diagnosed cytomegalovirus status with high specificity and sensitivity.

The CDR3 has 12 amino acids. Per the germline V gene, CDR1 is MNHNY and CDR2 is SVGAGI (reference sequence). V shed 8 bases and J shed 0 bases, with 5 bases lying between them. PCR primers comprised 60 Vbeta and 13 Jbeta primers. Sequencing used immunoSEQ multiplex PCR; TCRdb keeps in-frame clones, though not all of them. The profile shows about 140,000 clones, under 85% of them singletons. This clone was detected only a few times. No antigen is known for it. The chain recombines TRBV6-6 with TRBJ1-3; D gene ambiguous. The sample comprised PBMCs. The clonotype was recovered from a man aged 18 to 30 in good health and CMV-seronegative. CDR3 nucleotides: TGTGCCAGCTCGCGCTCTGGAAACACCATATATTTT. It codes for CASSRSGNTIYF.